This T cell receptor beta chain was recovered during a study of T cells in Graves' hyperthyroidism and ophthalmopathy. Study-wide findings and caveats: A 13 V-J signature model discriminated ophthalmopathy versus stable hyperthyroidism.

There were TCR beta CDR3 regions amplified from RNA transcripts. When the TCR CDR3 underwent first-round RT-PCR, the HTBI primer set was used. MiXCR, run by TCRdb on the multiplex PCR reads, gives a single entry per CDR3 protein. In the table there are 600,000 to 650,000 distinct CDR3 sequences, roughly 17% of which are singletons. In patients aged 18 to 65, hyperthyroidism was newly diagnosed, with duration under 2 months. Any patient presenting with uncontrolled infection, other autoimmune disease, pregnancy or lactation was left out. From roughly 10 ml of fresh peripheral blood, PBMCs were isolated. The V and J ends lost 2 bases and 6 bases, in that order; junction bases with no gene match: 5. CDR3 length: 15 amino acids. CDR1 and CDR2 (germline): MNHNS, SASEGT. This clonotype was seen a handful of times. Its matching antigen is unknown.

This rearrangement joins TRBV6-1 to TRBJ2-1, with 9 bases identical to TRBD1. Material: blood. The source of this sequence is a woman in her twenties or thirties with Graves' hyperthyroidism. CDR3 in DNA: TGTGCCAGCAGTGAATCGGGACAGGGAGGCAATGAGCAGTTCTTC. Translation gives CASSESGQGGNEQFF.